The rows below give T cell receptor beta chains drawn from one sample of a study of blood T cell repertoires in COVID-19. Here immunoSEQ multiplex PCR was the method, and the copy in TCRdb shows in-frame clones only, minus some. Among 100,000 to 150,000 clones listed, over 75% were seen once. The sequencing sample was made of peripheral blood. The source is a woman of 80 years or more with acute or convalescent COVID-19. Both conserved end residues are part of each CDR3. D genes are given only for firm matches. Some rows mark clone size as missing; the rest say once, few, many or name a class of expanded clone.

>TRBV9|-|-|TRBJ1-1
TGTGCCAGCAGAGACCCTAGTGCGGGTCCCAACACTGAAGCTTTCTTT
CASRDPSAGPNTEAFF
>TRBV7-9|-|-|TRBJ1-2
TGTGCCAGCAGCTTACCATTCTCCGGGACATCGAATGGCTACACCTTC
CASSLPFSGTSNGYTF
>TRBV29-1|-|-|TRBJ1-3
TGCAGCACCGAACCGCCCGACGAGGGTTCCGGAAACACCATATATTTT
CSTEPPDEGSGNTIYF
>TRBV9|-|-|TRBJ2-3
TGTGCCAGCAGCGTAGGGATACAGAGCCGCTTCACAGATACGCAGTATTTT
CASSVGIQSRFTDTQYF
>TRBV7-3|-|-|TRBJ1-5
TGTGCCAGCAGCATACGGAGAGGCAATATGTACCAGCCCCAGCATTTT
CASSIRRGNMYQPQHF
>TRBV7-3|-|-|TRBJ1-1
TGTGCCAGCAGCTCACAGGGGAACACTGAAGCTTTCTTT
CASSSQGNTEAFF
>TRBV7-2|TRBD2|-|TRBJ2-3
TGTGCCAGCAGCTTAGCTCCTAGCGGGGGGGGCACAGATACGCAGTATTTT
CASSLAPSGGGTDTQYF
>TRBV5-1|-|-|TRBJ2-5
TGCGCCAGCAGCGTAACGGGACACAACCAAGAGACCCAGTACTTC
CASSVTGHNQETQYF
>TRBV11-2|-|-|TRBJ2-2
TGTGCCAGCAGCCCAGACAGGTTCGCCGGGGAGCTGTTTTTT
CASSPDRFAGELFF
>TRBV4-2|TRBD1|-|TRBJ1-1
TGTGCCAGCAGCCGAGAGGGACAGGGATTTGAAGCTTTCTTT
CASSREGQGFEAFF
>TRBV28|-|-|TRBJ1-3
TGTGCCAGCATAAAAACGAGCTCTGGAAACACCATATATTTT
CASIKTSSGNTIYF
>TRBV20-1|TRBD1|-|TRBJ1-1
TGCAGTGCTTCCCGGACAGGTGAAGCTTTCTTT
CSASRTGEAFF
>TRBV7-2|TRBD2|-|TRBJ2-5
TGTGCCAGCAGCTGGAGTAGCGGGGGGGCGGGGGAGACCCAGTACTTC
CASSWSSGGAGETQYF
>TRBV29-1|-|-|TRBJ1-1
TGCAGCGTCCGATTACAGGGATCCCTGGGGGCCACTGAAGCTTTCTTT
CSVRLQGSLGATEAFF
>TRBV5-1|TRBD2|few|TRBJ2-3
TGCGCCAGCAGCGCGCGGGGGAACACAGATACGCAGTATTTT
CASSARGNTDTQYF
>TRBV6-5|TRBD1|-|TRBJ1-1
TGTGCCAGCAGCGTACAGGGGCAGAGCACTGAAGCTTTCTTT
CASSVQGQSTEAFF
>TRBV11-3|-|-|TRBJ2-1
TGTGCCAGCAGCTTAGTTGTGGGAGGAGAGCAGTTCTTC
CASSLVVGGEQFF
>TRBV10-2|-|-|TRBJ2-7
TGCGCCAGCAGTGTAGGACTCTACAACTACGAGCAGTACTTC
CASSVGLYNYEQYF
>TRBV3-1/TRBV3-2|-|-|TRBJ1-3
TGTGCCAGCAGCCACGGAGGGGTCTCTGGAAACACCATATATTTT
CASSHGGVSGNTIYF